The 14 T cell receptor beta chains given below trace back to one sample, sequenced in a study of tumor-infiltrating lymphocytes in primary liver carcinoma. Making TCR beta cDNA involved roughly 0.55 ug total RNA and a constant-region primer. Researchers made the TCR beta libraries by running three nested multiplex PCR rounds with slightly modified ARM-PCR. The opening two PCR rounds, ten to eleven cycles each, paired TRBV1-TRBV30 forward primers with a C-beta reverse primer. Each CDR3 protein is one row after TCRdb ran MiXCR on the multiplex PCR reads. The sample includes approximately 330,000 distinct CDR3 sequences, around three fifths of them seen just once. The blood RNA (from unsorted whole blood) was obtained, and germline DNA was also extracted. Source material: peripheral blood. Receptors originate from a man between 35 and 55 years old with primary liver carcinoma and hepatitis B virus infection.

As regards this clonotype: A read error may produce the germline difference seen at one junction end. The gene calls are TRBV11-2 and TRBJ2-6; D may correspond to TRBD1 or TRBD2 (5 bases each). Germline CDR1 and CDR2: SGHAT and FQNNGV. This CDR3 is 16 amino acids long. The CDR3 DNA sequence: TGTGCCAGCAGCTTAGGCTCCCTCTCCGGGGCCAACGTCCCGACTTTC. Its translation: CASSLGSLSGANVPTF.

In its sample, this clonotype was seen once. Given a much more abundant clone one base away, this may be a read error. J is TRBJ2-5 and V is TRBV10-1, with 7 bases matching TRBD1. CDR3 size: 15 residues. Germline assignment: CDR1 WNHNN and CDR2 SYGVQD (reference sequence). This chain's CDR3 is CVSSESTGRGETQYF. The CDR3 region has the DNA TGCGTCAGCAGTGAGTCGACAGGGAGAGGAGAGACCCAGTACTTC.

Concerning this clonotype itself: This may be a read error: a much more frequent sequence differs by one nucleotide. The V call is TRBV10-3, the J call TRBJ2-7, with D hard to call. V lost 5 bases and J lost 1, with 18 bases in between. CDR1 is ENHRY, CDR2 SYGVKD, per germline. This CDR3 comprises 16 residues. The CDR3 sequence: CAISNNLDRGSYEQYF. The CDR3 nucleotides read TGTGCCATCAGTAATAACCTGGATAGAGGTTCCTACGAGCAGTACTTC.

This clonotype was observed at least ten times. The CDR3 nucleotides read TGCGCCAGCAGCCAAGTGGTAGTAGCGGGAGCGGGGTACAATGAGCAGTTCTTC. Its protein is CASSQVVVAGAGYNEQFF. The rearrangement links TRBV4-1 to TRBJ2-1, with 9 positions matching TRBD2. Germline CDR1 reads MGHRA; CDR2 reads YSYEKL. The CDR3 extends over 18 amino acids. The V segment lost 1 base and the J segment 4 bases; nucleotides outside the gene matches: 11.

This clonotype was observed at least ten times. This chain uses TRBV6-1 with TRBJ1-4, with TRBD1 matching over 8 bases. Trimming at V came to 6 bases and at J to 0 bases, leaving 3 bases not matched to a gene. Looked up from germline, CDR1 is MNHNS and CDR2 is SASEGT. This CDR3 is built from 15 residues. The CDR3: CASRNRGSTNEKLFF. CDR3 coding DNA: TGTGCCAGCAGGAACAGGGGGTCAACTAATGAAAAACTGTTTTTT.

Details on this clonotype: The final CDR3 position lacks the conserved phenylalanine or tryptophan, pointing to a likely read error. The rearrangement links TRBV29-1 to TRBJ2-2, with TRBD2 as a possible D gene (6 bases). The CDR3 length is 14 residues. The germline CDR1 and CDR2 sequences are SQVTM and ANQGSEA. V shed 6 bases and J shed 6 bases, with 17 bases lying between them. The CDR3 reads CSVPGLGRAGELFS. CDR3 DNA sequence: TGCAGCGTCCCGGGACTGGGCAGGGCCGGGGAGCTGTTTTCT.

The chain links TRBV30 to TRBJ2-3, with D unclear. V was trimmed by 5 bases and J by 0 bases, leaving 9 bases between them. Germline assignment: CDR1 GTSNPN and CDR2 SVGIG (reference sequence). CDR3 size: 13 residues. For the CDR3, the DNA is TGTGCCTGGGGTGCCGGGAGCACAGATACGCAGTATTTT. Its translation: CAWGAGSTDTQYF.

This clonotype is a singleton in its sample. An end of the junction does not agree with germline; a read error may underlie this. The gene calls are TRBV29-1 and TRBJ2-3; 11 bases line up with TRBD2. The CDR3 has 20 amino acids. Per germline, CDR1 SQVTM and CDR2 ANQGSEA. CDR3 in amino acids: CSVEEGSSGRVLWSPDTEYF. The CDR3 region has the DNA TGCAGCGTTGAAGAGGGAAGTAGCGGGAGGGTTTTATGGAGTCCAGATACGGAGTATTTT.

The rearrangement links TRBV6-1 to TRBJ1-4; D gene uncertain. The germline CDR1 and CDR2 sequences are MNHNS and SASEGT. Trimming took 6 bases from V and 7 from J, leaving 15 bases between them. The CDR3 is 14 amino acids. For the CDR3, the DNA is TGTGCCAGCAGGGGGATAGGGTGGTTTGAAAAACTGTTTTTT. Translation gives CASRGIGWFEKLFF.

Concerning this clonotype: A much larger clone differs by one base, so this may be a read error. This chain links TRBV6-5 with TRBJ1-1; D not certain. CDR1 is MNHEY, CDR2 SVGAGI, per germline. The CDR3 covers 16 residues. For the CDR3, the DNA is TGTGCCAACAGTCCTATCAGCGCTCTGTGGAACACTGAAGCTTTCTTT. Protein sequence: CANSPISALWNTEAFF.

With respect to this clonotype: Possible read error: a much larger clone is one base away. The rearrangement uses TRBV6-5 and TRBJ1-1; a weak D match, TRBD1 (6 bases). The CDR3 consists of 14 residues. CDR1 is MNHEY and CDR2 is SVGAGI in the germline V gene. The CDR3: CTSTNRVIGTEAFF. CDR3 coding DNA: TGTACCAGCACCAACAGGGTTATAGGCACTGAAGCTTTCTTT.

With regard to this clonotype: A much larger clone is a single base away; this may be a read error. The CDR3 does not end in the conserved phenylalanine or tryptophan, so this is likely a read error. CDR3 protein: CASRAGHREQYL. CDR3 DNA sequence: TGTGCCAGCAGGGCGGGACACCGCGAGCAGTACCTC. J is TRBJ2-7 and V is TRBV6-2 or TRBV6-3; perhaps D is TRBD1 or TRBD2 (6 bases each). Germline CDR1 reads MNHEY; CDR2 reads SVGEGT. The CDR3 contains 12 residues. The V end lost 6 bases, the J end lost 6 bases, and 12 bases lay between the germline ends.

This clonotype was observed many times. This could be a read error, since a much larger clone is one nucleotide away. V is TRBV11-2 and J is TRBJ2-7; 9 bases agree with TRBD2. The CDR3 length is 14 residues. Germline V CDR1 and CDR2: SGHAT, FQNNGV. CDR3 sequence: CAGSRRLADYEQYF. The CDR3 DNA follows: TGTGCCGGCAGCCGGCGACTAGCGGATTACGAGCAGTACTTC.

The V gene is TRBV11-2, the J gene TRBJ1-2; D possibly corresponds to TRBD1 (5 bases). From germline, CDR1 is SGHAT and CDR2 FQNNGV. The CDR3 runs to 15 residues. The V gene lost 2 bases and the J gene lost 10 bases, with 20 bases spanning the gap. CDR3 protein: CASSLLRQLNYFYTF. The CDR3 DNA reads as TGTGCCAGCAGCTTACTAAGACAGCTAAACTATTTCTACACCTTC.